This T cell receptor beta chain was captured by sequencing in a study of blood T cell repertoires in COVID-19. The protocol was immunoSEQ multiplex PCR, while the TCRdb copy is restricted to in-frame clones and leaves out a portion. The table includes more than 200,000 clones, around 83% detected once. This CDR3 has 17 amino acids. Germline trimming cut 2 bases from V and 1 base from J; bases unmatched to any gene: 2. Germline CDR1 is SGHVS and CDR2 is FNYEAQ. This chain joins TRBV7-6 and TRBJ2-6; TRBD2 aligns across 10 bases. This sequence was found in a man between 35 and 55 years old with active or convalescent COVID-19. Material: peripheral blood. Written as DNA, the CDR3 is TGTGCCAGCAGCTTACAAGCGGGAGGGTCTGGGGCCAACGTCCTGACTTTC. Translating it yields CASSLQAGGSGANVLTF.